The clone carrying this T cell receptor beta chain was seen once. Its cognate antigen is unknown. The sample comes from a study of T cell responses to AZD1222 COVID-19 vaccine. Notes on the study in general: In the spike-specific TCR repertoire, nearly half reportedly target unmutated variant regions. Baseline antibody screening turned up just six or seven seropositive AZD1222 recipients. The sample set comprised mostly white British donors with more females, and clonal diversity was possibly underestimated. Spike-specific TCR repertoires showed rising breadth and depth after two AZD1222 doses.

V dropped 8 bases and J dropped 0; count of bases not matched to a gene: 4. The length of the CDR3 is 13 residues. Germline loops: CDR1 GTSNPN, CDR2 SVGIG (reference sequence). The data were produced by immunoSEQ multiplex PCR, yet TCRdb's version contains in-frame clones alone and is incomplete. Of about 94,000 clones listed, over 75% are singletons. This sequence was found in an adult in good health. The rearrangement joins TRBV30 to TRBJ1-3, with 7 bases identical to TRBD1. The material was peripheral blood, obtained on day 0 of AZD1222 vaccination. The chain's CDR3 is CAMGQSSGNTIYF. CDR3 DNA sequence: TGTGCCATGGGACAGAGCTCTGGAAACACCATATATTTT.